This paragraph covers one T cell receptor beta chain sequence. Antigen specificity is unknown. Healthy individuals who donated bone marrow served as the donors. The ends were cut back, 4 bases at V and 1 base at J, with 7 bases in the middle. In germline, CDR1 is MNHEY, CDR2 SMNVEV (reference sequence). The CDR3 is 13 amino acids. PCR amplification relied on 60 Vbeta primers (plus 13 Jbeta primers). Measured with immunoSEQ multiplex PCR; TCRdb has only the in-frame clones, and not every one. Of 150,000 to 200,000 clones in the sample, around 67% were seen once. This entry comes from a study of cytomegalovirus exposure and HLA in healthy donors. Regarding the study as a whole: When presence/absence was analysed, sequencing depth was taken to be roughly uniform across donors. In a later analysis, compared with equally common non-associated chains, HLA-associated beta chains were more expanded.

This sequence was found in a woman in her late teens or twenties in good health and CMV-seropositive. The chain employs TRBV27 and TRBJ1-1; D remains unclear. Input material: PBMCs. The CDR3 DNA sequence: TGTGCCAGCAGTTCAACTCCGAACACTGAAGCTTTCTTT. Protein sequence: CASSSTPNTEAFF.